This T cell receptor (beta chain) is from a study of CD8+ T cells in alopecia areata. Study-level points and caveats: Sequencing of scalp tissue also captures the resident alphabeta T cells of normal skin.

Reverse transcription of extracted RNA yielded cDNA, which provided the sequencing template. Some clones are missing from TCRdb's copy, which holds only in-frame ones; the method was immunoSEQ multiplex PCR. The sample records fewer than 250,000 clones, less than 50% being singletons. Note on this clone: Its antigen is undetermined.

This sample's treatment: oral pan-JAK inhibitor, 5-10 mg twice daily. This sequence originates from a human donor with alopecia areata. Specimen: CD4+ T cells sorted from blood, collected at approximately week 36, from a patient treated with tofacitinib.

Here the CDR3 reads CASKGTNQPQHF. The CDR3 DNA reads as TGTGCCAGCAAAGGAACCAATCAGCCCCAGCATTTT. The chain links TRBV28 to TRBJ1-5; D is undetermined. Deletions cut 7 bases from V and 3 bases from J, with 7 bases between. The CDR3 has 12 residues. Per the germline V gene, CDR1 is MDHEN and CDR2 is SYDVKM.